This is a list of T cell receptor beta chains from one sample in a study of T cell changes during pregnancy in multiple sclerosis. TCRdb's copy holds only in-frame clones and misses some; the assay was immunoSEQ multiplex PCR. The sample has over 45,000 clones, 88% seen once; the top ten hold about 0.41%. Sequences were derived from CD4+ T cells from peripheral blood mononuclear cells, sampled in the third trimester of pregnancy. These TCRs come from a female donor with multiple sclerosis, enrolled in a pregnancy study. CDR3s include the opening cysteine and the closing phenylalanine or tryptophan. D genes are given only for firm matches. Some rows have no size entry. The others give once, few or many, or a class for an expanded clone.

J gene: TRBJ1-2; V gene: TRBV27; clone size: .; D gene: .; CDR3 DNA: TGTGCCAGCAGTGATCTCGACACAAATTCTTATGGCTACACCTTC; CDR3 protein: CASSDLDTNSYGYTF
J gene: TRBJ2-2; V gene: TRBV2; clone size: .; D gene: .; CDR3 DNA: TGTGCCAGCAGTGAGGGCAGGGTCTCATTGAACACCGGGGAGCTGTTTTTT; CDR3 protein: CASSEGRVSLNTGELFF
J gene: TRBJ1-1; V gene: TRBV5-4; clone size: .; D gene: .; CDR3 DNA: TGTGCCAGCAGCCTCCAGGAGGGGACCGAAGCTTTCTTT; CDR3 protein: CASSLQEGTEAFF
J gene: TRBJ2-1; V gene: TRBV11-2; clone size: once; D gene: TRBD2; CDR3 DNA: TGTGCCAGCAGCTTAGCGGCTAGCGGGAGTAGGGATGAGCAGTTCTTC; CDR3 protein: CASSLAASGSRDEQFF
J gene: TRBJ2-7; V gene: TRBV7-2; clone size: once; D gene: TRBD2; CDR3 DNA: TGTGCCAGCAGCTTAGTAGCGGGGGGGCCAGGCTACGAGCAGTACTTC; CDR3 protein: CASSLVAGGPGYEQYF
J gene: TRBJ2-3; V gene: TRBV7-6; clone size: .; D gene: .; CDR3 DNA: TGTGCCAGCAGCTTAGGTCTCGAGGCGGTAGACACAGATACGCAGTATTTT; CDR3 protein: CASSLGLEAVDTDTQYF
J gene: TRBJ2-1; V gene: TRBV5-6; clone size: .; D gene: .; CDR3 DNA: TGTGCCAGCAGCGGGGAGGTGGTTAGCTCCTACAATGAGCAGTTCTTC; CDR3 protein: CASSGEVVSSYNEQFF
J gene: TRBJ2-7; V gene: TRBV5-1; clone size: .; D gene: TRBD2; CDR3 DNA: TGCGCCAGCAGCTTGGGGACTAGCGGGGTCTCCTACGAGCAGTACTTC; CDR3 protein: CASSLGTSGVSYEQYF
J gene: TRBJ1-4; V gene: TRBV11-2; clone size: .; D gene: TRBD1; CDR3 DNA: TGTGCCAGCAGCCCGGGACAGCCGTCAAATGAAAAACTGTTTTTT; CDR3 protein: CASSPGQPSNEKLFF
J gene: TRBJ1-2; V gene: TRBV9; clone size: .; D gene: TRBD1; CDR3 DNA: TGTGCCAGCAGCGGAGACAGGGGCCCCCTTTTTGACTATGGCTACACCTTC; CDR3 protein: CASSGDRGPLFDYGYTF
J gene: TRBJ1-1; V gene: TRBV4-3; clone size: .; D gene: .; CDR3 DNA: TGCGCCAGCAGCCAAATTCTAGGAAGGAACACTGAAGCTTTCTTT; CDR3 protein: CASSQILGRNTEAFF
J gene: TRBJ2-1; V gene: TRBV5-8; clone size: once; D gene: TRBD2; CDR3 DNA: TGTGCCAGCAGCTCCCCTCCCGGGGGGGCCGACAATGAGCAGTTCTTC; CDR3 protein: CASSSPPGGADNEQFF
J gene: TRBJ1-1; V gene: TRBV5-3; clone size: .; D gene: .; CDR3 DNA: TGTGCCAGAAGCTTGAGCGGTGAACAACGCCGCATTGAAGCTTTCTTT; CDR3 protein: CARSLSGEQRRIEAFF
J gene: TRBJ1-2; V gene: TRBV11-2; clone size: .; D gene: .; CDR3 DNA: TGTGCCAGCAGCTTAGATGCGGGGCGATGGGGCTACACCTTC; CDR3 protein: CASSLDAGRWGYTF
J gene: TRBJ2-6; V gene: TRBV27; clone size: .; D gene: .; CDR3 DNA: TGTGCCAGCAGCATCGCAGGCTCTGGGGCCAACGTCCTGACTTTC; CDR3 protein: CASSIAGSGANVLTF
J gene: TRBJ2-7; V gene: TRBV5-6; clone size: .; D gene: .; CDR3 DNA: TGTGCCAGCAGTTTTAGCTCCTACGAGCAGTACTTC; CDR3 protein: CASSFSSYEQYF
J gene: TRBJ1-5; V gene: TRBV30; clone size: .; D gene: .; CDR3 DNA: TGTGCCTGGAGTCAGGGAGGGCATCAGCCCCAGCATTTT; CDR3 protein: CAWSQGGHQPQHF
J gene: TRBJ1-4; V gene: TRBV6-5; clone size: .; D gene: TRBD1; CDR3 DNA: TGTGCCAGCAGCCCTACTACAGGGGCTCGCGAAAAACTGTTTTTT; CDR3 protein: CASSPTTGAREKLFF
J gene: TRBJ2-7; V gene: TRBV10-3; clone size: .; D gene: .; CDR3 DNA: TGTGCCATCAGTGAGCAGGGGAAAGGGCGCTACGAGCAGTACTTC; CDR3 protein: CAISEQGKGRYEQYF
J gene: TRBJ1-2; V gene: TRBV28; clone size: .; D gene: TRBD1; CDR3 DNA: TGTGCCAGCAGTTTGGCCGACAGGGGTGGCTACACCTTC; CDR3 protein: CASSLADRGGYTF
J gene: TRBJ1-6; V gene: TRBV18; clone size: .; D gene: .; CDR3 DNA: TGTGCCAGCTCACCAGGTAACGGGAATAATTCACCCCTCCACTTT; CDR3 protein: CASSPGNGNNSPLHF
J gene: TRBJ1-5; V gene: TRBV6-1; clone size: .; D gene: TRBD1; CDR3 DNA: TGTGCCAGCAGTAAAGGCGATACAGGGGTTCAGCCCCAGCATTTT; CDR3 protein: CASSKGDTGVQPQHF
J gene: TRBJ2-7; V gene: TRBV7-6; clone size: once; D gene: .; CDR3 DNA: TGTGCCAGCACCCCCACCGCGTCTAGGGGCGCCTACGAGCAGTACTTC; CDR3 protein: CASTPTASRGAYEQYF
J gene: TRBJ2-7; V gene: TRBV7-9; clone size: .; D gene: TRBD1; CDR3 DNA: TGTGCCAGCAGCTTTCCGGGACAGGAACCCTACTGCGAGCAGTACTTC; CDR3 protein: CASSFPGQEPYCEQYF
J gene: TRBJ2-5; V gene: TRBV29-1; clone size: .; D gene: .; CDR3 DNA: TGCAGCGTTGTGGCTGCCCAAGAGACCCAGTACTTC; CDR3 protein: CSVVAAQETQYF
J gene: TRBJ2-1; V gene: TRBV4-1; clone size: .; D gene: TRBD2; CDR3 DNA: TGCGCCAGCAGCCAAGATTGGGCGGGAGGTTACAATGAGCAGTTCTTC; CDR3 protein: CASSQDWAGGYNEQFF
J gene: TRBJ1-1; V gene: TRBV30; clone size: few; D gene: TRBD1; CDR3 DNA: TGTGCCTGGAGTGTCACAGGGGGCTGGGGTACTGAAGCTTTCTTT; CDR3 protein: CAWSVTGGWGTEAFF
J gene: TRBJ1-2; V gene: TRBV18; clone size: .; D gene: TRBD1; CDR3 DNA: TGTGCCAGCTCTCCGGACAGGCGGTATGGCTACACCTTC; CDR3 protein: CASSPDRRYGYTF
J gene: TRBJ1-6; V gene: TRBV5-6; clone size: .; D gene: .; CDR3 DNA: TGTGCCAGCAGCTTGGGGAGTAACTCCTATAATTCACCCCTCCACTTT; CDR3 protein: CASSLGSNSYNSPLHF
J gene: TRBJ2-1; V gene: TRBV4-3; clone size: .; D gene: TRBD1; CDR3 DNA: TGCGCCAGCAGCCAAGCCGACAGGGAGCGGCAGTTCTTC; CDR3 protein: CASSQADRERQFF
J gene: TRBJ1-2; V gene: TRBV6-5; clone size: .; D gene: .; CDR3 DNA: TGTGCCACTTTTCTTAACTATGGCTACACCTTC; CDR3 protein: CATFLNYGYTF
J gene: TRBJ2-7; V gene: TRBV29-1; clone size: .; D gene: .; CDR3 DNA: TGCAGCGTTGAAGATCCCTCCGTCTACGAGCAGTACTTC; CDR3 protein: CSVEDPSVYEQYF
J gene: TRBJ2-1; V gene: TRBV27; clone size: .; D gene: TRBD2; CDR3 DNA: TGTGCCAGCAGTCCCACTAGCGGGGGGGCAATAAATGACAATGAGCAGTTCTTC; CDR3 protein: CASSPTSGGAINDNEQFF
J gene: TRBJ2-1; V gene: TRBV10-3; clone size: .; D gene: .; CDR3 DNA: TGTGCCAGTGCTGGAGTGAACAATGAGCAGTTCTTC; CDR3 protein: CASAGVNNEQFF
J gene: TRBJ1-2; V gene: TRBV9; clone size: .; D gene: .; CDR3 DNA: TGTGCCAGCAGCGCTTCCCCCGAGGCAGTATATGGCTACACCTTC; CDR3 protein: CASSASPEAVYGYTF
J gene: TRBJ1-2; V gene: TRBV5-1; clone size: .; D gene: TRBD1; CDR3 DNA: TGCGCCAGCAGCTTGGACTTGGACAGGATGAGGGGCTACACCTTC; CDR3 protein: CASSLDLDRMRGYTF
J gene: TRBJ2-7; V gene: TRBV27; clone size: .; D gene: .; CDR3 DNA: TGTGCCAGCAGTTTAGTAGGCAGGGCCTCCTACGAGCAGTACTTC; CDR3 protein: CASSLVGRASYEQYF
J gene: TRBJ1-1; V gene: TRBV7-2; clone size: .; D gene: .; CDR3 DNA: TGTGCCAGCAGTATTTCCCGGACAGATCAAGCTTTCTTT; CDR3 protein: CASSISRTDQAFF
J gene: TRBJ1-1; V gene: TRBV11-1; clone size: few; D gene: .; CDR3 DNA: TGTGCCAGCAGCTTAGCGCCGGTAAGAGAAGCTTTCTTT; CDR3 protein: CASSLAPVREAFF
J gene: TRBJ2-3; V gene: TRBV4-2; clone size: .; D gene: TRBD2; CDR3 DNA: TGTGCCAGCCGATCAGGGACTAGCGGATACACAGATACGCAGTATTTT; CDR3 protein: CASRSGTSGYTDTQYF
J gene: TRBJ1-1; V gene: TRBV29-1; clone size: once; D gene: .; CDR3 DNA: TGCAGCGTCAGGGACACTGAAGCTTTCTTT; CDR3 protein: CSVRDTEAFF
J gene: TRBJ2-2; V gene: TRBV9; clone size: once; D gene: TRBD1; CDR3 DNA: TGTGCCAGCAGCGGCCGGACAGGGCCCGGGGAGCTGTTTTTT; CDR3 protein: CASSGRTGPGELFF
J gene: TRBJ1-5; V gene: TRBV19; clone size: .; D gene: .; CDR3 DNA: TGTGCCAGTAGCCTCGACAGGCTCAATCAGCCCCAGCATTTT; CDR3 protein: CASSLDRLNQPQHF
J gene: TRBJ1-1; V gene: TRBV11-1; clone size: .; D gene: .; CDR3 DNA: TGTGCCAGCAGCTTAGTTTCCGGCACTGAAGCTTTCTTT; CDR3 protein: CASSLVSGTEAFF
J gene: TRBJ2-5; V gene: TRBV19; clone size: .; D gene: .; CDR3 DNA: TGTGCCAGCACCCGAGGGGGGGCGGAGACCCAGTACTTC; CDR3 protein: CASTRGGAETQYF
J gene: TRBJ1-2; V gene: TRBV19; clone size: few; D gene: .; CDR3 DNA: TGTGCCAGTAGTATAGATGGACAGCCGGGAGGTAGCCCTTATGGCTACACCTTC; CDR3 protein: CASSIDGQPGGSPYGYTF
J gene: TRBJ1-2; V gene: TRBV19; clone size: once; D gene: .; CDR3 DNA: TGTGCCACCGGGGGGGCAGGGACCTATGGCTACACCTTC; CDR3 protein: CATGGAGTYGYTF
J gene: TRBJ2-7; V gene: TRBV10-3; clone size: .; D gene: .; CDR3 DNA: TGTGCCATAAACAGGGGAGGTCTCTACGAGCAGTACTTC; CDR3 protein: CAINRGGLYEQYF
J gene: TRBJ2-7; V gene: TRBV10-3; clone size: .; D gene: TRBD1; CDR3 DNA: TGTGCCATCAGGAAGACAGGGGGCATGTACGAGCAGTACTTC; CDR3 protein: CAIRKTGGMYEQYF
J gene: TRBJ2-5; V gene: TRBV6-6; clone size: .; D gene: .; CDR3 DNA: TGTGCCAGCACGCAAACTATGGCACAAGAGACCCAGTACTTC; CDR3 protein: CASTQTMAQETQYF
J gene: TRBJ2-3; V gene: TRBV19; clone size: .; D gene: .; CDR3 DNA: TGTGCCAGTAGTATAGTAGGCGGTGGCACAGATACGCAGTATTTT; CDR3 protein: CASSIVGGGTDTQYF
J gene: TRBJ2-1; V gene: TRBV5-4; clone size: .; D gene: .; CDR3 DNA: TGTGCCAGCAGCCTGGACAAATCCTACAATGAGCAGTTCTTC; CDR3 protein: CASSLDKSYNEQFF
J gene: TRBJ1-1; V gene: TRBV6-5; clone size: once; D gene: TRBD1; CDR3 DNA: TGTGCCAGCAGACAATCAGGGGGCAAGAACACTGAAGCTTTCTTT; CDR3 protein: CASRQSGGKNTEAFF
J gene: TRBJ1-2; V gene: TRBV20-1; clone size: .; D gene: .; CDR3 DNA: TGCAGTGCTCCCCGAGGGGGAGGCTACACCTTC; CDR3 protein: CSAPRGGGYTF
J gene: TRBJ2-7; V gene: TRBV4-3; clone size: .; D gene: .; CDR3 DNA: TGCGCCAGCAGCCAAGGGTCGGGGGACCCCTACGAGCAGTACTTC; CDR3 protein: CASSQGSGDPYEQYF